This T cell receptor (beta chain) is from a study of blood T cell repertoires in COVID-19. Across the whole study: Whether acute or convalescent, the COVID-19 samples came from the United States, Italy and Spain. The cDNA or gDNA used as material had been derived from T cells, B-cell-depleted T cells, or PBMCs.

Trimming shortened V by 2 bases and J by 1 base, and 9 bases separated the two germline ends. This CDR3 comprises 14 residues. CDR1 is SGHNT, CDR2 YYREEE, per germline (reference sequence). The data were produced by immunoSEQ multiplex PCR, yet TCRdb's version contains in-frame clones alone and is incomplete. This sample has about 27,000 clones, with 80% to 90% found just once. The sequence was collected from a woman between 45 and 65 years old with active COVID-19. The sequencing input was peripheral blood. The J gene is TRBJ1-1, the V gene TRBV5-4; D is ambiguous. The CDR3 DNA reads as TGTGCCAGCAGCTTTGCGGTACAGAACACTGAAGCTTTCTTT. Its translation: CASSFAVQNTEAFF.